The 27 T cell receptor beta chains reported below all come from one sample, sequenced in a study of technical replicates of blood from a few donors. Only in-frame clones appear in the TCRdb table, and some are missing; sequencing was by immunoSEQ multiplex PCR. The repertoire holds about 88,000 clones, over 90% seen once, with 0.25% in the top ten. Sequenced: T cells isolated from PBMCs. These TCRs come from a human donor in good health.

The chain combines TRBV4-1 with TRBJ1-3, with no clear D. Germline V gene lookup returns CDR1 MGHRA and CDR2 YSYEKL. The CDR3 runs to 15 residues. The V and J ends lost 1 base and 0 bases respectively, with 7 bases between them. The DNA of the CDR3 is TGCGCCAGCAGCCAAGGACAATTCTCTGGAAACACCATATATTTT. Amino acids: CASSQGQFSGNTIYF.

The rearrangement links TRBV6-1 to TRBJ2-1; D might be TRBD2 (6 bases). Trimming pared 9 bases from V and 6 bases from J, leaving 18 bases between. Germline V gene lookup returns CDR1 MNHNS and CDR2 SASEGT. The CDR3 has 14 residues. This chain's CDR3 is CASSQMRRGNEQFF. The DNA for the CDR3 is TGTGCCAGTTCCCAGATGAGGCGGGGCAATGAGCAGTTCTTC.

The genes are TRBV25-1 and TRBJ1-4, with a possible D match to TRBD1 (5 bases). V was shortened by 8 bases and J by 4 bases, with 14 bases between the two germline ends. Germline V CDR1 and CDR2: MGHDK, SYGVNS. The CDR3 is made up of 14 amino acids. CDR3 sequence: CASGETQVNEKLFF. In nucleotides, the CDR3 is TGTGCCAGCGGAGAGACACAGGTTAATGAAAAACTGTTTTTT.

The V call is TRBV18, the J call TRBJ2-7, with 11 bases identical to TRBD2. This CDR3 region has 17 residues. Germline V CDR1 and CDR2: KGHSH, LQKENI. V was clipped by 3 bases and J by 2 bases; unmatched bases: 9. CDR3 protein: CASSPGASGRPAYEQYF. The DNA for the CDR3 is TGTGCCAGCTCACCTGGGGCTAGCGGGAGGCCCGCCTACGAGCAGTACTTC.

The chain couples TRBV11-3 to TRBJ2-4; 8 bases match TRBD2. Germline CDR1 is SGHNT and CDR2 is YENEEA. The ends lost 1 base at V and 8 bases at J; junction bases unmatched: 4. This CDR3 is 14 amino acids long. The CDR3 region has the DNA TGTGCCAGCAGCTTAGGGGCGGGGGGCCACATTCAGTACTTC. Translating it yields CASSLGAGGHIQYF.

A single count supports this clone. This chain joins TRBV5-6 and TRBJ2-5; a weak D match, TRBD2 (5 bases). The V end lost 3 bases, the J end lost 4 bases, and 13 bases lay between the germline ends. CDR1 is SGHDT, CDR2 YYEEEE, per germline. The CDR3 runs 14 residues. The CDR3 is CASSWGAAGETQYF. The DNA for the CDR3 is TGTGCCAGCAGCTGGGGAGCAGCTGGAGAGACCCAGTACTTC. Using reference TRBV5-6 and TRBJ2-5 for the parts outside the CDR3, the full variable domain is DAGVTQSPTHLIKTRGQQVTLRCSPKSGHDTVSWYQQALGQGPQFIFQYYEEEERQRGNFPDRFSGHQFPNYSSELNVNALLLGDSALYLCASSWGAAGETQYFGPGTRLLVL.

This clone was detected once. The gene calls are TRBV11-2 and TRBJ2-5; TRBD2 matches at 14 bases. CDR1 SGHAT and CDR2 FQNNGV come from the germline V gene. V lost 1 base to trimming and J lost 4 bases; unmatched junction nucleotides: 11. The CDR3 length is 19 residues. The CDR3 here is CASSLGLGLAGAAGETQYF. Here the CDR3 DNA reads TGTGCCAGCAGCTTAGGGTTGGGACTAGCGGGAGCGGCCGGAGAGACCCAGTACTTC. Complete variable domain (other parts from reference TRBV11-2 and TRBJ2-5): EAGVAQSPRYKIIEKRQSVAFWCNPISGHATLYWYQQILGQGPKLLIQFQNNGVVDDSQLPKDRFSAERLKGVDSTLKIQPAKLEDSAVYLCASSLGLGLAGAAGETQYFGPGTRLLVL.

The rearrangement links TRBV18 to TRBJ2-3; 14 bases fit TRBD2. The germline V gene encodes CDR1 KGHSH and CDR2 LQKENI. CDR3 length: 20 amino acids. After removal of 3 bases from V and 4 bases from J, the junction contained 15 bases not matched to a gene. CDR3 DNA: TGTGCCAGCTCACCGGGGATAGGGACTAGCGGGAGCCAGTACGCAGATACGCAGTATTTT. Encoded protein: CASSPGIGTSGSQYADTQYF.

J is TRBJ1-2 and V is TRBV6-1; D is possibly TRBD1 (6 bases). The germline V gene encodes CDR1 MNHNS and CDR2 SASEGT. The CDR3 runs 13 residues. Trimming left V 5 bases short and J 3 bases short, with 10 bases between. CDR3 residues: CASSPRTDYGYTF. Here the CDR3 DNA reads TGTGCCAGCAGTCCTAGGACAGACTATGGCTACACCTTC.

V and J are TRBV5-4 and TRBJ2-5, with TRBD2 identical over 12 bases. V lost 4 bases and J lost 4; bases outside the gene matches: 2. This CDR3 spans 14 amino acids. From germline, CDR1 is SGHNT and CDR2 YYREEE (reference sequence). CDR3 sequence (DNA): TGTGCCAGCAGCCCGGGACTAGCGGGAGAGACCCAGTACTTC. Amino acids: CASSPGLAGETQYF.

The chain combines TRBV7-8 with TRBJ2-1; 9 nucleotides match TRBD2. CDR3 size: 19 residues. V was pared by 7 bases and J by 0 bases, with 16 bases of the junction left unmatched. The V gene's germline CDR1 is SGHVS and CDR2 FQNEAQ. The CDR3 region has the DNA TGTGCCAGCACCATAGGAGGGAGCGGGAGGCGCCTCTCCTACAATGAGCAGTTCTTC. Translation: CASTIGGSGRRLSYNEQFF.

The CDR3 protein is CASSWGGAGETQYF. CDR3 DNA: TGCGCCAGCAGCTGGGGCGGTGCGGGGGAGACCCAGTACTTC. V usage is TRBV5-1 and J usage is TRBJ2-5, with D maybe TRBD2 (6 bases). The V end lost 3 bases, the J end lost 5 bases, and 14 bases lay between the germline ends. The CDR3 extends over 14 amino acids. CDR1 SGHRS and CDR2 YFSETQ come from the germline V gene.

The chain combines TRBV29-1 with TRBJ2-7, with D perhaps matching TRBD1 (6 bases). Trimming shortened V by 3 bases and J by 5 bases, and 11 bases separated the two germline ends. Germline CDR1 is SQVTM and CDR2 is ANQGSEA. This CDR3 is 12 amino acids long. CDR3 protein: CSVEDRGDEQYF. CDR3 sequence (DNA): TGCAGCGTTGAGGACAGAGGTGACGAGCAGTACTTC.

This chain links TRBV19 with TRBJ1-5; TRBD1 is a possible D gene (5 bases). Looked up from germline, CDR1 is LNHDA and CDR2 is SQIVND (reference sequence). Between the trimmed V and J ends, which lost 3 bases and 5 bases, there was a span of 17 bases. The CDR3 is 16 residues long. The CDR3 bases are TGTGCCAGTAGTATGAGGTGGGGACGGGGGGATCAGCCCCAGCATTTT. This codes for CASSMRWGRGDQPQHF.

In the case of this clone: At one boundary the junction diverges from the germline segment, which might be a read error. This chain connects TRBV11-1 to TRBJ2-7, with TRBD2 matching 12 bases. CDR1 is SGHAT, CDR2 FQDESV, per germline (reference sequence). The CDR3 runs 15 residues. The CDR3 nucleotides read TGTGCCAGCAGCCGCACTCCACTAGCGGGAGGAGGCAAGGTCTTC. It specifies CASSRTPLAGGGKVF.

The genes are TRBV7-6 and TRBJ2-6, with 8 bases matching TRBD1. Per the germline V gene, CDR1 is SGHVS and CDR2 is FNYEAQ. The CDR3 loop spans 17 amino acids. V was pared by 2 bases and J by 7 bases, with 10 bases of the junction left unmatched. The CDR3 sequence is CASSLRTGLGNANVLTF. The CDR3 DNA reads as TGTGCCAGCAGCTTAAGGACAGGGTTGGGTAACGCCAACGTCCTGACTTTC.

The chain has TRBV5-4 and TRBJ2-3; D not certain. With 2 bases removed from V and 3 bases from J, the gap between germline ends came to 7 bases. Germline CDR1 is SGHNT and CDR2 is YYREEE (reference sequence). The CDR3 has 13 residues. This CDR3 reads CASSLYGTDTQYF. The CDR3, as DNA: TGTGCCAGCAGCTTATACGGGACAGATACGCAGTATTTT. The full variable domain, in which reference TRBV5-4 and TRBJ2-3 provide the parts outside the CDR3, is ETGVTQSPTHLIKTRGQQVTLRCSSQSGHNTVSWYQQALGQGPQFIFQYYREEENGRGNFPPRFSGLQFPNYSSELNVNALELDDSALYLCASSLYGTDTQYFGPGTRLTVL.

J is TRBJ2-3 and V is TRBV7-2; TRBD2 agrees at 11 bases. The CDR3 totals 19 residues. Per germline, CDR1 SGHTA and CDR2 FQGNSA. The ends lost 4 bases at V and 7 bases at J; junction bases unmatched: 19. The CDR3 loop reads CASSSTVQLAGVPNNTQYF. The DNA of the CDR3 is TGTGCCAGCAGCTCCACCGTACAACTAGCGGGAGTGCCCAACAATACGCAGTATTTT.

This rearrangement joins TRBV5-1 to TRBJ2-1; 10 positions agree with TRBD1. The CDR3 sequence is 14 residues long. Germline CDR1 reads SGHRS; CDR2 reads YFSETQ. With 4 bases clipped from V and 6 bases from J, the junction kept 4 bases outside the gene matches. Here the CDR3 reads CASSQDRGRNEQFF. DNA for the CDR3: TGCGCCAGCAGCCAAGACAGGGGGCGCAATGAGCAGTTCTTC.

The chain uses TRBV14 and TRBJ1-2; perhaps TRBD1 as D (5 bases). Trimming took 0 bases from V and 2 from J, leaving 7 bases between them. The CDR3 is 14 residues long. The germline CDR1 and CDR2 sequences are SGHDN and FVKESK. The CDR3 spells CASSQDRGNYGYTF. The DNA for the CDR3 is TGTGCCAGCAGCCAAGATCGGGGGAACTATGGCTACACCTTC. The variable domain in full, completed from reference TRBV14 and TRBJ1-2, reads EAGVTQFPSHSVIEKGQTVTLRCDPISGHDNLYWYRRVMGKEIKFLLHFVKESKQDESGMPNNRFLAERTGGTYSTLKVQPAELEDSGVYFCASSQDRGNYGYTFGSGTRLTVV.

The rearrangement links TRBV7-6 to TRBJ1-1; 8 positions agree with TRBD1. CDR1 SGHVS and CDR2 FNYEAQ come from the germline V gene. The V segment lost 2 bases and the J segment 4 bases; nucleotides outside the gene matches: 9. The CDR3 covers 16 residues. CDR3 sequence: CASSLNRPDRVTEAFF. CDR3 sequence (DNA): TGTGCCAGCAGCTTAAATAGGCCGGACAGGGTCACTGAAGCTTTCTTT.

This clone was observed a single time. The CDR3 coding sequence is TGTGCCAGCAGCCCCATTAGCGGGAAGTACACCGGGGAGCTGTTTTTT. It translates to CASSPISGKYTGELFF. V usage is TRBV7-7 and J usage is TRBJ2-2; TRBD2 matches at 8 bases. Germline assignment: CDR1 SSHAT and CDR2 FNYEAQ (reference sequence). V was clipped by 5 bases and J by 3 bases; unmatched bases: 8. The CDR3 runs to 16 residues.

This sequence joins TRBV5-1 and TRBJ2-5, with D perhaps TRBD2 (5 bases). This CDR3 has 11 residues. In germline, CDR1 is SGHRS, CDR2 YFSETQ. V lost 5 bases to trimming and J lost 3 bases, with 5 bases between them. The CDR3: CASREEETQYF. The CDR3 nucleotides read TGCGCCAGCAGGGAGGAAGAGACCCAGTACTTC.

This rearrangement joins TRBV19 to TRBJ2-6; tentative D call: TRBD2 (5 bases). Germline CDR1 is LNHDA and CDR2 is SQIVND (reference sequence). This CDR3 comprises 15 residues. V lost 8 bases, J lost 0 bases, and 11 bases lay in between. In nucleotides, the CDR3 is TGTGCCAGTGTCTTTGGGAGCTCTGGGGCCAACGTCCTGACTTTC. It is translated as CASVFGSSGANVLTF. Full variable domain (outside the CDR3, taken from reference TRBV19 and TRBJ2-6): DGGITQSPKYLFRKEGQNVTLSCEQNLNHDAMYWYRQDPGQGLRLIYYSQIVNDFQKGDIAEGYSVSREKKESFPLTVTSAQKNPTAFYLCASVFGSSGANVLTFGAGSRLTVL.

The gene calls are TRBV27 and TRBJ2-7; 11 nucleotides agree with TRBD2. Germline CDR1 reads MNHEY; CDR2 reads SMNVEV (reference sequence). With V trimmed by 4 bases and J by 3 bases, 5 bases remained unmatched. The CDR3 sequence is 15 residues long. CDR3 sequence (DNA): TGTGCCAGCAGTTCAACTAGCGGGAGTCACTACGAGCAGTACTTC. It translates to CASSSTSGSHYEQYF.

V is TRBV5-1 and J is TRBJ2-2; D gene unclear. The germline V gene encodes CDR1 SGHRS and CDR2 YFSETQ. The CDR3 consists of 12 residues. V was cut by 0 bases and J by 7 bases, with 4 bases left in between. This CDR3 is CASSLAGGELFF. The DNA of the CDR3 is TGCGCCAGCAGCTTGGCGGGCGGGGAGCTGTTTTTT.

The rearrangement uses TRBV6-4 and TRBJ1-2; D unresolved. The V end lost 2 bases, the J end lost 6 bases, and 10 bases lay between the germline ends. This CDR3 is built from 13 residues. The V gene's germline CDR1 is MRHNA and CDR2 SNTAGT. CDR3 amino acids: CASSDDRVDGYTF. The CDR3, as DNA: TGTGCCAGCAGTGACGACCGGGTCGATGGCTACACCTTC.